This note documents a single T cell receptor (beta chain) sequence. Its specificity is not known. The sample originates from a study of a mutant IDH1 vaccine in newly diagnosed glioma. As for the study in general: Treated patients were roughly 62% male, 37.5% female, mean age roughly 40 years. Study-wide findings and caveats: Immune responses induced by vaccination arose in just under 95% of the patients.

Clones were sequenced by immunoSEQ multiplex PCR, and TCRdb holds only the in-frame ones, with some missing. The sample holds around 24,000 clones, 93% seen once. As for time point: baseline, week 1 (first vaccination visit). Treatment here: pre-vaccination baseline after standard-of-care therapy. This CDR3 region has 14 residues. Germline V gene data show CDR1 as SGHRS and CDR2 as YFSETQ. The V segment lost 5 bases and the J segment 1 base; nucleotides outside the gene matches: 1. The TCR sequence derives from a man aged 35-49 years with glioma. Sample: PBMCs, taken from a glioma patient treated with radiotherapy, temozolomide or both. The J gene is TRBJ2-2, the V gene TRBV5-1; 8 bases fit TRBD1. The DNA of the CDR3 is TGCGCCAGCAGTGGACAGGGGAACACCGGGGAGCTGTTTTTT. This sequence encodes CASSGQGNTGELFF.